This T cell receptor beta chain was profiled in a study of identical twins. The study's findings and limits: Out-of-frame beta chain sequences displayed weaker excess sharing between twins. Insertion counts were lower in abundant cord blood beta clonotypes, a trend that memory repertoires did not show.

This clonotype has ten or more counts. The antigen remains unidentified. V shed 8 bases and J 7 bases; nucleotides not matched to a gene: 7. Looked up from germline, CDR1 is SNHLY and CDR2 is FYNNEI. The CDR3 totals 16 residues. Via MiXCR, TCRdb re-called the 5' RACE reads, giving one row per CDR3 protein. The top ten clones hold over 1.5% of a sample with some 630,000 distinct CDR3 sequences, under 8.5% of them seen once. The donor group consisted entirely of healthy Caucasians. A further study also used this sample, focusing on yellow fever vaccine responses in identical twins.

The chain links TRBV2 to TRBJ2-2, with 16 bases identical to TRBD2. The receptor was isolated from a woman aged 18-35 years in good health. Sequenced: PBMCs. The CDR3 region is CASSGTSGGAVGELFF. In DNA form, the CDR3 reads TGTGCCAGCTCCGGGACTAGCGGGGGGGCAGTCGGGGAGCTGTTTTTT.